The T cell receptor (beta chain) described here comes from a study of T cell responses to AZD1222 COVID-19 vaccine. Sequencing was performed with immunoSEQ multiplex PCR; in TCRdb, only in-frame clones are kept and a portion is missing. The profile shows about 140,000 clones, around 92% of them singletons. Trimming shortened V by 0 bases and J by 4 bases, and 7 bases separated the two germline ends. From germline, CDR1 is PRHDT and CDR2 FYEKMQ (reference sequence). CDR3 length: 14 amino acids. Study conclusions and caveats: Donors skewed white British and female; clonal diversity was possibly underestimated. A reported finding is that nearly half of spike-specific TCRs target unmutated variant regions.

Comment on this clone: The antigen remains undetermined.

The chain carries TRBV13 and TRBJ1-5, with D unclear. The source is an adult who received the AZD1222 COVID-19 vaccine. Sequences were derived from peripheral blood, sampled 28 days after the second AZD1222 dose. The CDR3 nucleotides are TGTGCCAGCAGCTTAGGCCTGGGAAATCAGCCCCAGCATTTT. Protein sequence: CASSLGLGNQPQHF.